The clone carrying this T cell receptor (beta chain) was found a few times. Its antigen is not identified. Sequencing relied on immunoSEQ assay v3.0, run at survey level. A target of roughly 40,000-50,000 T-cell genomes per sample was set for sequencing. Profiling relied on immunoSEQ multiplex PCR, and the TCRdb table lists in-frame clones only, not all of them. This table holds 27,000 or so clones, around 86% found once. This sample is part of a study of long-term antiretroviral therapy in people with HIV. V was shortened by 1 base and J by 7 bases, with 10 bases between the two germline ends. The CDR3 is made up of 13 amino acids. Germline V gene data show CDR1 as MGHRA and CDR2 as YSYEKL. General study points: The repertoire was dominated at all time points by clones expanded before ART.

Every participant gave one or more pre-ART and two or more post-ART PBMC samples. Every one of the participants with HIV received treatment in the United States. The clonotype was recovered from a man aged 45-60 years with HIV. The material sequenced was unsorted PBMCs, taken 1.2 years after starting antiretroviral therapy. The chain combines TRBV4-1 with TRBJ1-1; D not resolved. The CDR3 reads CASSQVAGYEAFF. The CDR3 DNA follows: TGCGCCAGCAGCCAAGTGGCAGGATATGAAGCTTTCTTT.